Shown below are 4 T cell receptor beta chains from a single sample sequenced in a study of T cells in Graves' hyperthyroidism and ophthalmopathy. Amplified TCR beta CDR3 regions came from RNA transcripts. Using the HTBI primer set, a first-round RT-PCR was run on the TCR CDR3. TCRdb ran MiXCR on the multiplex PCR reads and lists one entry per CDR3 protein. The profile shows hundreds of thousands of distinct CDR3 sequences, roughly a third of them singletons. The specimen sequenced was blood. Every receptor here comes from a woman aged 40 to 50 with Graves' hyperthyroidism.

This clonotype was seen ten or more times. This chain connects TRBV10-3 to TRBJ2-7, with D possibly being TRBD2 (7 bases). Germline V lookup: CDR1 ENHRY, CDR2 SYGVKD. V was pared by 8 bases and J by 0 bases, with 20 bases between. There are 16 residues in the CDR3. CDR3 in DNA: TGTGCCATCGGGGAGGGGGGCACCCGCTCCTCCTACGAGCAGTACTTC. Translated: CAIGEGGTRSSYEQYF.

This clonotype was found many times. The chain joins TRBV4-3 to TRBJ1-5, with D unresolved. CDR3 length: 15 amino acids. Trimming removed 0 bases at V and 3 bases at J, with 9 bases between. Germline V CDR1 and CDR2: LGHNA, YSLEER. The CDR3: CASSQDGRVNQPQHF. The CDR3 DNA is TGCGCCAGCAGCCAAGATGGGCGGGTCAATCAGCCCCAGCATTTT.

This clonotype was counted between two and nine times. This chain joins TRBV29-1 and TRBJ1-2, with D possibly matching TRBD1 (6 bases). Looked up from germline, CDR1 is SQVTM and CDR2 is ANQGSEA. This CDR3 comprises 13 residues. Trimming shortened V by 1 base and J by 4 bases, and 10 bases separated the two germline ends. The CDR3, as DNA: TGCAGCGTTGAAGTCTCCAGGGGCTATGGCTACACCTTC. It encodes CSVEVSRGYGYTF. The whole variable domain, filled in from reference TRBV29-1 and TRBJ1-2, reads SAVISQKPSRDICQRGTSLTIQCQVDSQVTMMFWYRQQPGQSLTLIATANQGSEATYESGFVIDKFPISRPNLTFSTLTVSNMSPEDSSIYLCSVEVSRGYGYTFGSGTRLTVV.

This clonotype was seen repeatedly, ten times or more. The chain links TRBV11-2 to TRBJ1-1; D gene ambiguous. The V end was cut by 5 bases, the J end by 7 bases, with 11 bases between. The CDR3 has 12 residues. In germline, CDR1 is SGHAT, CDR2 FQNNGV. The CDR3 loop reads CASSPDSDEAFF. CDR3 coding DNA: TGTGCCAGCAGCCCTGATAGTGATGAAGCTTTCTTT.